This entry is about one T cell receptor beta chain. Antigen specificity is unknown. These data originate in a study of identical twins. General study results and limits: Excess sharing by twins proved weaker in beta out-of-frame sequences. Twins shared out-of-frame alpha sequences with excess low generation probability. Fewer insertions marked abundant cord blood beta clonotypes; young adult naive trended weakly, memory not at all. Conclusions were drawn cross-sectionally by statistical analysis, without following the same donors.

TCRdb reprocessed the 5' RACE reads with MiXCR, giving one entry per CDR3 protein. This table has hundreds of thousands of distinct CDR3 sequences, around 22% appearing once. CDR1 and CDR2 (germline): MNHEY, SMNVEV (reference sequence). The V segment lost 6 bases and the J segment 6 bases; nucleotides outside the gene matches: 7. The CDR3 is 15 amino acids. The sample also formed part of further work on yellow fever vaccine responses in identical twins.

The sequence came from a woman under 30 in good health. V gene TRBV27 combines with J gene TRBJ2-1; 11 nucleotides align to TRBD2. Source material: CD4+ T cells sorted from blood. CDR3 in amino acids: CASRILAGVFNEQFF. The DNA for the CDR3 is TGTGCCAGCAGAATACTAGCGGGAGTTTTCAATGAGCAGTTCTTC.